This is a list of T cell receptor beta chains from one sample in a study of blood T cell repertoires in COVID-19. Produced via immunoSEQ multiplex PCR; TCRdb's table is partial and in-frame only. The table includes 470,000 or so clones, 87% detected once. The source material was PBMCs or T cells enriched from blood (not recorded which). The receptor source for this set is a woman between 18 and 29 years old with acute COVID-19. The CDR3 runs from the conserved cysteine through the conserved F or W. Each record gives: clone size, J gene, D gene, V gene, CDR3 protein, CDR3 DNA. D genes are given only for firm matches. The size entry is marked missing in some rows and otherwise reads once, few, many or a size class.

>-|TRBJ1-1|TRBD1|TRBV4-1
CASSQGQGALMNTEAFF
TGCGCCAGCAGCCAGGGACAGGGGGCCTTGATGAACACTGAAGCTTTCTTT
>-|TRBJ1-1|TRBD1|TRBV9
CASSDEGQGNTEAFF
TGTGCCAGCAGCGACGAAGGACAGGGAAATACTGAAGCTTTCTTT
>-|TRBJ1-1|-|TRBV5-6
CASSLVSGGNTEAFF
TGTGCCAGCAGCTTGGTATCGGGAGGAAACACTGAAGCTTTCTTT
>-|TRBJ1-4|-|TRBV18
CASSQQSGNEKLFF
TGTGCCAGCTCTCAACAGTCCGGTAATGAAAAACTGTTTTTT
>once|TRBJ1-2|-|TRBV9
CASSVARLPNYGYTF
TGTGCCAGCAGCGTAGCCCGTCTTCCTAACTATGGCTACACCTTC
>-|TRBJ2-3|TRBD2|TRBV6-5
CASSYSGLAGTDTQYF
TGTGCCAGCAGTTACTCCGGACTAGCCGGCACAGATACGCAGTATTTT
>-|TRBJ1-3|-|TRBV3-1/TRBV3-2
CASSQVQGIGNTIYF
TGTGCCAGCAGCCAAGTTCAGGGGATCGGAAACACCATATATTTT
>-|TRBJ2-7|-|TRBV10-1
CASSIVSYEQYF
TGCGCCAGCAGTATAGTCTCCTACGAGCAGTACTTC
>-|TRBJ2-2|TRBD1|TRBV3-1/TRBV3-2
CASIPSGGTNTGELFF
TGTGCCAGCATACCGTCAGGGGGAACGAACACCGGGGAGCTGTTTTTT
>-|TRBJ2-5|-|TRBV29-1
CSVRDPGETQYF
TGCAGCGTCCGGGATCCTGGGGAGACCCAGTACTTC
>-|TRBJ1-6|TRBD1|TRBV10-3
CAIREAGGSPLHF
TGTGCCATCAGAGAAGCAGGGGGTTCACCCCTCCACTTT
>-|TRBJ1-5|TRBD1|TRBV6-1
CASSEGVIGGFTHQPQHF
TGTGCCAGCAGTGAAGGCGTGATAGGGGGCTTCACCCATCAGCCCCAGCATTTT
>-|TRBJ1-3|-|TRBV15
CATSRDATDTIYF
TGTGCCACCAGCAGAGACGCTACGGACACCATATATTTT
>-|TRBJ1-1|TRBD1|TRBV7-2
CASSLNRGGDTEAFF
TGTGCCAGCAGCTTGAACAGGGGCGGGGACACTGAAGCTTTCTTT
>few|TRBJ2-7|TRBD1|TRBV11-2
CASSLGQGAYEQYF
TGTGCCAGCAGCTTAGGACAGGGGGCCTACGAGCAGTACTTC
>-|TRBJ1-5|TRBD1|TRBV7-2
CASSSDRGEQPQHF
TGTGCCAGCAGTTCGGACAGGGGGGAACAGCCCCAGCATTTT
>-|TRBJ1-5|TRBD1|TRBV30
CAWGTGRNQPQHF
TGTGCCTGGGGGACAGGGCGCAATCAGCCCCAGCATTTT
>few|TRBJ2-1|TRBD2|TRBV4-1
CASSQGYYGRTSYNEQFF
TGCGCCAGCAGCCAAGGCTACTACGGGAGGACCTCCTACAATGAGCAGTTCTTC
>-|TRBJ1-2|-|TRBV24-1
CATRPTIRTDNKDGYTF
TGTGCCACCAGACCCACGATTCGGACAGACAACAAAGATGGCTACACCTTC